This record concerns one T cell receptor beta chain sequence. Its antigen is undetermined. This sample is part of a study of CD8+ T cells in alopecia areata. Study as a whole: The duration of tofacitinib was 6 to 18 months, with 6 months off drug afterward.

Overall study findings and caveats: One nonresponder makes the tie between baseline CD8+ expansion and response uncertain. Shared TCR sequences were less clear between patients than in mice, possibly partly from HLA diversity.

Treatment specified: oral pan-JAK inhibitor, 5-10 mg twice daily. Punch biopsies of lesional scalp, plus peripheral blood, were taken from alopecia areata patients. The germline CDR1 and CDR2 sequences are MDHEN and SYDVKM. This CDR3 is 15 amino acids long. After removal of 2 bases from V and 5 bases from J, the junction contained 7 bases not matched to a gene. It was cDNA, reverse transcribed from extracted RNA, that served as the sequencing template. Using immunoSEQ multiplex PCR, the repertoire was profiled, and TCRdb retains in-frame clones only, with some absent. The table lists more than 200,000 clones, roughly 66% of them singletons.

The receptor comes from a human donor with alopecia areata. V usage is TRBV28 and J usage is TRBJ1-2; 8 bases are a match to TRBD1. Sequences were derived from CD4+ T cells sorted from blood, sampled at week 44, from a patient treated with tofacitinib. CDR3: CASSLPGQVGYGYTF. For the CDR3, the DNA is TGTGCCAGCAGTTTACCGGGACAGGTTGGGTATGGCTACACCTTC.